A single sample gave rise to the 19 T cell receptor beta chains below, sequenced in a study of blood T cell repertoires in COVID-19. Only in-frame clones appear in the TCRdb table, and some are missing; sequencing was by immunoSEQ multiplex PCR. The data show some 400,000 clones, 80% to 95% seen once. The sample comprised PBMCs or T cells enriched from blood (not recorded which). The source is a middle-aged woman who had been exposed to COVID-19.

The chain couples TRBV5-4 to TRBJ1-2, with 11 bases matching TRBD1. Trimming removed 4 bases from V and 3 bases from J; junction bases left unmatched: 5. The germline V gene has CDR1 SGHNT and CDR2 YYREEE (reference sequence). The CDR3 spans 15 residues. CDR3 loop: CASSLRTGGYYGYTF. CDR3 bases: TGTGCCAGCAGCCTAAGGACAGGGGGCTACTATGGCTACACCTTC.

The V and J genes are TRBV4-2 and TRBJ1-2; D gene uncertain. CDR1 LGHNA and CDR2 YNFKEQ come from the germline V gene. This CDR3 is 13 amino acids long. The V gene lost 4 bases and the J gene lost 8 bases, with 14 bases spanning the gap. The CDR3 nucleotides read TGTGCCAGCAGCCCCAACCGAGGGCTCGGCTACACCTTC. This codes for CASSPNRGLGYTF.

This clone was counted a single time. CDR3 sequence reads: CASLGGNGYTF. The CDR3 DNA sequence: TGCGCCAGCCTAGGGGGTAATGGCTACACCTTC. The genes are TRBV10-1 and TRBJ1-2; D perhaps matches TRBD1 (6 bases). CDR3 size: 11 residues. The germline V and J ends were trimmed by 8 bases and 6 bases, with 10 bases remaining between them. Germline CDR1 is WNHNN and CDR2 is SYGVQD (reference sequence).

The CDR3 coding sequence is TGTGCCAGCAGCCTGGGACTAGCGGGAGGCTCCGGTGGGTACGAGCAGTACTTC. Protein product: CASSLGLAGGSGGYEQYF. The chain employs TRBV7-2 and TRBJ2-7; 15 nucleotides line up with TRBD2. The CDR3 totals 18 residues. CDR1 SGHTA and CDR2 FQGNSA come from the germline V gene. The V segment lost 5 bases and the J segment 4 bases; nucleotides outside the gene matches: 12.

The chain recombines TRBV30 with TRBJ1-1; possibly TRBD1 for D (5 bases). The CDR3 covers 13 residues. Germline V CDR1 and CDR2: GTSNPN, SVGIG (reference sequence). The germline V and J ends were trimmed by 3 bases and 0 bases, with 8 bases remaining between them. The CDR3: CAWRTVVNTEAFF. The CDR3 DNA sequence: TGTGCCTGGAGGACAGTCGTGAACACTGAAGCTTTCTTT. Filled out from reference TRBV30 and TRBJ1-1, the complete variable domain reads SQTIHQWPATLVQPVGSPLSLECTVEGTSNPNLYWYRQAAGRGLQLLFYSVGIGQISSEVPQNLSASRPQDRQFILSSKKLLLSDSGFYLCAWRTVVNTEAFFGQGTRLTVV.

The chain couples TRBV27 to TRBJ1-6; D is possibly TRBD1 (6 bases). Germline V gene lookup returns CDR1 MNHEY and CDR2 SMNVEV (reference sequence). CDR3 length: 15 residues. Between the trimmed V and J ends, which lost 4 bases and 7 bases, there was a span of 14 bases. The CDR3 DNA reads TGTGCCAGCAGTTCATGGACAGCGATAAATTCACCCCTCCACTTT. As protein: CASSSWTAINSPLHF.

V gene TRBV9 combines with J gene TRBJ2-7; possible D gene TRBD2, 7 bases. This CDR3 region has 15 residues. Per germline, CDR1 SGDLS and CDR2 YYNGEE. V lost 4 bases and J 5 bases, leaving 19 bases between the germline ends. The CDR3 protein is CASSPEPSGGHEQYF. The CDR3 DNA reads TGTGCCAGCAGCCCGGAGCCATCGGGGGGCCACGAGCAGTACTTC.

The chain is built from TRBV3-1 (or the pseudogene TRBV3-2) and TRBJ2-3, with 7 bases that match TRBD2. This CDR3 has 13 residues. Per the germline V gene, CDR1 is LGHDT and CDR2 is YNNKEL (reference sequence). V was clipped by 4 bases and J by 8 bases; unmatched bases: 6. CDR3 sequence reads: CASSRPRESTQYF. The CDR3 region has the DNA TGTGCCAGCAGCCGGCCGCGGGAGAGTACGCAGTATTTT.

This chain connects TRBV6-6 to TRBJ1-2; 7 bases are a match to TRBD1. The CDR3 sequence is 16 residues long. V was clipped by 2 bases and J by 7 bases; unmatched bases: 13. Germline CDR1 MNHNY, CDR2 SVGAGI (reference sequence). The CDR3 bases are TGTGCCAGCAGTTACCCGAGAATTCCTCAGGGGGGTGGCTACACCTTC. It yields the protein CASSYPRIPQGGGYTF.

This clone was found once. CDR3 sequence (DNA): TGCAGTGCTAGTGGACTAGAGGTTTTTTTCCCTAGCACAGATACGCAGTATTTT. Residues: CSASGLEVFFPSTDTQYF. The rearrangement joins TRBV20-1 to TRBJ2-3; 7 nucleotides align to TRBD2. The germline gives CDR1 DFQATT, CDR2 SNEGSKA (reference sequence). The CDR3 covers 18 residues. V was pared by 3 bases and J by 0 bases, with 15 bases of the junction left unmatched.

The CDR3 nucleotides read TGTGCCAGCAGCCAAGATCGGTGGTCTGGCGGGAGACTTTGGGAGCAGTTCTTC. This encodes CASSQDRWSGGRLWEQFF. This rearrangement joins TRBV14 to TRBJ2-1; 7 nucleotides agree with TRBD2. The CDR3 spans 18 residues. V gave up 0 bases and J gave up 10 bases; unmatched junction bases: 18. Germline loops: CDR1 SGHDN, CDR2 FVKESK.

This chain connects TRBV11-3 to TRBJ1-6; TRBD1 matches at 10 bases. The CDR3 is 16 residues long. Germline V CDR1 and CDR2: SGHNT, YENEEA. With V trimmed by 5 bases and J by 7 bases, 8 bases remained unmatched. The CDR3 nucleotides read TGTGCCAGCAGCAAAAGCGAGGACAGGGGGAATTCACCCCTCCACTTT. It codes for CASSKSEDRGNSPLHF.

The chain uses TRBV5-8 and TRBJ1-4; 7 bases map to TRBD1. The CDR3 totals 15 residues. V shed 0 bases, J shed 7 bases, and the junction held 6 bases outside the gene matches. CDR1 is SGHTS, CDR2 YDEGEE, per germline. The CDR3 region is CASSLGVQGVEKLFF. The CDR3 coding sequence is TGTGCCAGCAGCTTGGGAGTCCAGGGGGTTGAAAAACTGTTTTTT.

The V and J genes are TRBV6-2 or TRBV6-3 and TRBJ2-1; 9 nucleotides line up with TRBD2. The CDR3 has 17 amino acids. The V and J ends lost 4 bases and 4 bases, in that order; junction bases with no gene match: 11. Germline V lookup: CDR1 MNHEY, CDR2 SVGEGT. Here the CDR3 DNA reads TGTGCCAGCAGTTTTATTCGCCTAGCGGGAAGGTACAATGAGCAGTTCTTC. This encodes CASSFIRLAGRYNEQFF.

The chain is built from TRBV6-1 and TRBJ1-4; D ambiguous. The germline CDR1 and CDR2 sequences are MNHNS and SASEGT. CDR3 length: 13 amino acids. V lost 0 bases, J lost 10 bases, and 9 bases lay in between. CDR3 sequence reads: CASSEARRGKLFF. CDR3 bases: TGTGCCAGCAGTGAAGCTCGCAGAGGAAAACTGTTTTTT.

CDR3 loop: CASSIGGIGTEAFF. CDR3 DNA sequence: TGTGCCAGTAGTATAGGAGGGATCGGCACTGAAGCTTTCTTT. The chain joins TRBV19 to TRBJ1-1; no clear D. The CDR3 length is 14 residues. CDR1 is LNHDA and CDR2 is SQIVND in the germline V gene (reference sequence). The V end lost 1 base, the J end lost 4 bases, and 10 bases lay between the germline ends. Looking up the rest from reference TRBV19 and TRBJ1-1 gives the full variable domain: DGGITQSPKYLFRKEGQNVTLSCEQNLNHDAMYWYRQDPGQGLRLIYYSQIVNDFQKGDIAEGYSVSREKKESFPLTVTSAQKNPTAFYLCASSIGGIGTEAFFGQGTRLTVV.

CDR3 nucleotide sequence: TGTGCCAGCAGCTGGACTAGCGGGCCCCACGAGCAGTACTTC. Amino acid sequence: CASSWTSGPHEQYF. This sequence joins TRBV7-8 and TRBJ2-7, with 11 bases fitting TRBD2. Germline V lookup: CDR1 SGHVS, CDR2 FQNEAQ. J lost 5 bases, V lost 4 bases, and 4 bases had no gene match. The length of the CDR3 is 14 residues.

The chain joins TRBV7-9 to TRBJ2-7, with a possible D match to TRBD1 (5 bases). Per the germline V gene, CDR1 is SEHNR and CDR2 is FQNEAQ (reference sequence). V shed 3 bases and J shed 2 bases, with 17 bases lying between them. The CDR3 loop spans 16 amino acids. CDR3 region: CASSFLGARGTYEQYF. Written as DNA, the CDR3 is TGTGCCAGCAGCTTCCTAGGGGCCAGAGGAACCTACGAGCAGTACTTC. Together with reference TRBV7-9 and TRBJ2-7, the CDR3 gives the full variable domain: DTGVSQNPRHKITKRGQNVTFRCDPISEHNRLYWYRQTLGQGPEFLTYFQNEAQLEKSRLLSDRFSAERPKGSFSTLEIQRTEQGDSAMYLCASSFLGARGTYEQYFGPGTRLTVT.

The chain joins TRBV18 to TRBJ1-4, with D perhaps matching TRBD1 (5 bases). This CDR3 spans 17 amino acids. Germline V CDR1 and CDR2: KGHSH, LQKENI. V lost 3 bases to trimming and J lost 0 bases, with 14 bases between them. CDR3 protein: CASSPRDFTTTNEKLFF. The CDR3, as DNA: TGTGCCAGCTCACCGCGGGACTTTACGACAACTAATGAAAAACTGTTTTTT.